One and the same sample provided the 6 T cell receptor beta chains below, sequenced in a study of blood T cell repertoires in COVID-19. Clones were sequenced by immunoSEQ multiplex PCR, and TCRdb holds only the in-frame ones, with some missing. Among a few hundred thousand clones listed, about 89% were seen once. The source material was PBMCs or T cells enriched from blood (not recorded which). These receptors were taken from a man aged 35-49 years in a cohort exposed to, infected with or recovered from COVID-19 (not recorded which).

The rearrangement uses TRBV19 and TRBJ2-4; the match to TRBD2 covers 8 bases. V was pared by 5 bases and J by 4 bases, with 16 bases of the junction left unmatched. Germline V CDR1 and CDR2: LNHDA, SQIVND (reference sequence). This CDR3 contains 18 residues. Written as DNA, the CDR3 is TGTGCCAGTAGTGAACTGACCGGGACTAGGGTTACAAAAAACATTCAGTACTTC. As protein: CASSELTGTRVTKNIQYF.

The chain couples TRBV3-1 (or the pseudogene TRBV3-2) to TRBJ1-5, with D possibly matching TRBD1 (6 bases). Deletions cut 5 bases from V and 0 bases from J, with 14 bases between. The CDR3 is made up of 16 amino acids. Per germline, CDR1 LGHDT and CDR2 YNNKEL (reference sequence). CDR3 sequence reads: CASSKGTLNSNQPQHF. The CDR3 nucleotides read TGTGCCAGCAGCAAGGGGACATTAAATAGCAATCAGCCCCAGCATTTT.

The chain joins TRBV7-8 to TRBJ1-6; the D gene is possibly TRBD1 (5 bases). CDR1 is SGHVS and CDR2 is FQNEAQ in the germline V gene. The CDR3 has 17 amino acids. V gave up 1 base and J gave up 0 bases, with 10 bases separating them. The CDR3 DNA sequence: TGTGCCAGCAGCTTAGGGGGCCAGAGCTCCTATAATTCACCCCTCCACTTT. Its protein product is CASSLGGQSSYNSPLHF.

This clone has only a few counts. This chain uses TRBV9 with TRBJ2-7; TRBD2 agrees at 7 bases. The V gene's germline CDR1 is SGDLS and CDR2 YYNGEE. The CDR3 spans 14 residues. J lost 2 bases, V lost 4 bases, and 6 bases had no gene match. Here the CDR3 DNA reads TGTGCCAGCAGCATATCCGGGACTACCTACGAGCAGTACTTC. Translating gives CASSISGTTYEQYF.

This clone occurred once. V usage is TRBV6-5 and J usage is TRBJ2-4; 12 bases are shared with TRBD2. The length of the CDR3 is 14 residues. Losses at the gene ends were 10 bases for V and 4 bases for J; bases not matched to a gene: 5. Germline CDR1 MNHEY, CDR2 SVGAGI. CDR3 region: CANGTSGPKNIQYF. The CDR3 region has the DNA TGTGCCAATGGGACTAGCGGGCCTAAAAACATTCAGTACTTC.

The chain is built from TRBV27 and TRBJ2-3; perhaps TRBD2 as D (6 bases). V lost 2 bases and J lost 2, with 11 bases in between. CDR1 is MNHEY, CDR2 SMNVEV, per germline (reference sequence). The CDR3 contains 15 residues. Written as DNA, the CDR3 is TGTGCCAGCAGTTTAACTAGCCGCTCCACAGATACGCAGTATTTT. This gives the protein CASSLTSRSTDTQYF.